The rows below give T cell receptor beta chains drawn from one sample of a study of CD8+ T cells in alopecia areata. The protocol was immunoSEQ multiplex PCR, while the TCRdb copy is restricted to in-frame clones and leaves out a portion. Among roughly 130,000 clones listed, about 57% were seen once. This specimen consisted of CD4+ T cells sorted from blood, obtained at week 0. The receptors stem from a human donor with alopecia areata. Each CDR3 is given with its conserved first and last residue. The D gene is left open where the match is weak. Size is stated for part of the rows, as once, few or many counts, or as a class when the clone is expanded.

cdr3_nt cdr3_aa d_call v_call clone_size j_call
TGCGCCAGCAGCTTGGGGCCAGGGGACTACGAGCAGTACTTC CASSLGPGDYEQYF . TRBV5-1 . TRBJ2-7
TGTGCCAGCAGCAATCGACTAGGGGAGCAGTTCTTC CASSNRLGEQFF . TRBV11-1 . TRBJ2-1
TGTGCCAGCAGCCCAGCCGGGGAGAGCGAGCAGTACTTC CASSPAGESEQYF . TRBV7-9 . TRBJ2-7
TGTGCCAGCAGCTCAAGAAGAAATGTGGATCGCGGCTACACCTTC CASSSRRNVDRGYTF . TRBV7-2 . TRBJ1-2
TGCGCCAGCAGCCGAGCCGTAGCGGAGAGCTCCTACAATGAGCAGTTCTTC CASSRAVAESSYNEQFF . TRBV4-3 . TRBJ2-1
TGTGCCAGCAGCCTTGAGACAGATACGCAGTATTTT CASSLETDTQYF . TRBV14 few TRBJ2-3
TGTGCCAGCAGCTTGGATGGTGAGGGAAATACGCAGTATTTT CASSLDGEGNTQYF . TRBV5-4 . TRBJ2-3
TGTGCCAGCAGCTTCGAGGGGAATCAGCCCCAGCATTTT CASSFEGNQPQHF . TRBV7-9 few TRBJ1-5
TGTGCCAGCAGCCCGCCAGGAGAGGGGGGAATCTACGAGCAGTACTTC CASSPPGEGGIYEQYF . TRBV5-6 . TRBJ2-7
TGTGCCAGCAGTTACTCGTTTTATCCAGCATCCGACGAGCAGTACTTC CASSYSFYPASDEQYF . TRBV6-5 . TRBJ2-7
TGTGCCAGCAGGGACAGGGGGACTGAAGCTTTCTTT CASRDRGTEAFF TRBD1 TRBV6-4 . TRBJ1-1
TGTGCCAGTAGTATCGGGGGCGACGGCTTCGGCTACACCTTC CASSIGGDGFGYTF . TRBV19 . TRBJ1-2
TGTGCCAGCCAAGACAACCCTTTCGTCTACGAGCAGTACTTC CASQDNPFVYEQYF . TRBV2 . TRBJ2-7
TGCGCCAGCAGCCATCCGTTTAGTAAAGAGACCCAGTACTTC CASSHPFSKETQYF . TRBV4-1 . TRBJ2-5
TGTGCCAGTAGTAGAAACTATGGCTACACCTTC CASSRNYGYTF . TRBV19 . TRBJ1-2
TGTGCCATCAGTCACCACCCTCAGACTAGTACGAACACCGGGGAGCTGTTTTTT CAISHHPQTSTNTGELFF . TRBV10-3 once TRBJ2-2
TGTGCCAGCAGCCGGGTAGACAGGACTTATCACGAGCAGTACTTC CASSRVDRTYHEQYF . TRBV27 . TRBJ2-7
TGTGCCAGCAGTTTCCTGATCAACTTGGGGGGTACGCAGTATTTT CASSFLINLGGTQYF . TRBV27 . TRBJ2-3
TGTGCCAGCAGCCTCACAGCAAACTATGGCTACACCTTC CASSLTANYGYTF . TRBV5-6 . TRBJ1-2
TGTGCCAGCAGCTCGCCCCCGGGTGGGGTCAATGAGCAGTTCTTC CASSSPPGGVNEQFF . TRBV7-9 . TRBJ2-1
TGTGCCAGCCACCCAGGACAGAGCTCTGGAAACACCATATATTTT CASHPGQSSGNTIYF . TRBV28 . TRBJ1-3
TGTGCCAGCAGCAGAGAGGGACAACCAAATCAGCCCCAGCATTTT CASSREGQPNQPQHF . TRBV7-2 few TRBJ1-5
TGCAGCGTTGTCGGCGCTGCCGGGGATGAAAAACTGTTTTTT CSVVGAAGDEKLFF . TRBV29-1 . TRBJ1-4
TGCGCCAGCAGCCAAGACACTCCACCAGCAACTAATGAAAAACTGTTTTTT CASSQDTPPATNEKLFF . TRBV4-3 few TRBJ1-4
TGTGCCAGCAGCTTAGAGCTGAGGGGCACCGGGGAGCTGTTTTTT CASSLELRGTGELFF . TRBV7-6 . TRBJ2-2
TGTGCCAGCAGTTTATCGGCACGCTCCTACGAGCAGTACTTC CASSLSARSYEQYF . TRBV28 few TRBJ2-7
TGTGCCAGCAGCGCTAACGCGGGGTGGATGGATACGCAGTATTTT CASSANAGWMDTQYF . TRBV7-3 . TRBJ2-3
TGTGCCAGCAGCCCGGGGGGAGGGGGCCCAGATACGCAGTATTTT CASSPGGGGPDTQYF . TRBV7-7 . TRBJ2-3
TGTGCCAGCACCCTAGGGGTGAGCACAGATACGCAGTATTTT CASTLGVSTDTQYF . TRBV6-6 . TRBJ2-3
TGTGCCAGCGGTCGAGCAGCGACTAGCACAGATACGCAGTATTTT CASGRAATSTDTQYF . TRBV7-2 . TRBJ2-3
TGTGCCAGCACCCGAACCGTGGGCGGGAGGGCCCGGAACAACACCGGGGAGCTGTTTTTT CASTRTVGGRARNNTGELFF TRBD2 TRBV27 . TRBJ2-2
TGTGCCAGCAGGACACCCGCCCAGCCTTACTACGAGCAGTACTTC CASRTPAQPYYEQYF . TRBV27 . TRBJ2-7
TGTGCCACCCGAGCGGGCACCGGGGAGCTGTTTTTT CATRAGTGELFF . TRBV11-1 few TRBJ2-2
TGTGCCAGTAGTCCAAACAGGGCTTCTGAAGCTTTCTTT CASSPNRASEAFF . TRBV19 . TRBJ1-1
TGTGCCAGCAGCTTAAATAGGGACGCCAGATACAATGAGCAGTTCTTC CASSLNRDARYNEQFF . TRBV7-9 . TRBJ2-1
TGTGCCAGCAGCTTAGAAAGTGAAGCTTTCTTT CASSLESEAFF . TRBV5-5 . TRBJ1-1
TGCGCCAGCAGCCAATTGGTATACCAGGGGTACTATGGCTACACCTTC CASSQLVYQGYYGYTF . TRBV4-3 few TRBJ1-2
TGTGCCAGCAGCCCACGGACAGGGGGTTTCAATGAGCAGTTCTTC CASSPRTGGFNEQFF TRBD1 TRBV7-7 few TRBJ2-1
TGTGCCAGCAGTTACTCGGGTGGGAGGACAGATACGCAGTATTTT CASSYSGGRTDTQYF . TRBV6-5 . TRBJ2-3
TGTGCCAGCAGCTTAGTTCTGGGGGGCGAATCACCCCTCCACTTT CASSLVLGGESPLHF . TRBV11-2 . TRBJ1-6
TGTGCCAGCAGCGTAGTTTCGGTGAACACTGAAGCTTTCTTT CASSVVSVNTEAFF . TRBV9 . TRBJ1-1
TGCGCCAGCAGCCAAGATCTGATAAGTTTGGGCGGGATCTACGAGCAGTACTTC CASSQDLISLGGIYEQYF . TRBV4-1 . TRBJ2-7
TGTGCCAGCAGTGGACAGCTCCGGGGTAATGAAAAACTGTTTTTT CASSGQLRGNEKLFF . TRBV7-9 . TRBJ1-4
TGTGCCAGCAGTTTTAGGGGGGTTGACGAGCAGTACTTC CASSFRGVDEQYF . TRBV27 . TRBJ2-7
TGTGCCAGTAGATGGGGCGGCCTCGGGAATGAGCAGTTCTTC CASRWGGLGNEQFF . TRBV19 . TRBJ2-1
TGTGCCAGTAGTTACCTCCGGGCCGGAAAAGAGACCCAGTACTTC CASSYLRAGKETQYF . TRBV19 . TRBJ2-5
TGTGCCTGGAGTAAAAAAACAGTTACTGGAAACACCATATATTTT CAWSKKTVTGNTIYF . TRBV30 . TRBJ1-3